Reported below is one TCR beta chain. Its target is unknown. The source of the sample is a study of blood T cells in healthy people across ages. Primed by a sample-barcoded 5' primer and a J-beta primer mix, a second PCR proceeded for roughly 6 to 12 cycles. Every cDNA molecule bore a tag from a template-switch adaptor containing 12 random nucleotides. TCRdb itself ran the 5' RACE reads through MiXCR, one entry per CDR3 protein. The table lists more than 1,400,000 distinct CDR3 sequences, about 43% of them singletons. Broader study findings: PBMCs were not sorted, which prevented a conclusive comparison of naive versus antigen-experienced cells. Compared with aged donors, long-lived donors showed fewer expanded clones, suggesting selection.

Germline V lookup: CDR1 SGDLS, CDR2 YYNGEE. Trimming shortened V by 0 bases and J by 1 base, and 11 bases separated the two germline ends. CDR3 length: 17 residues. The sequencing input was blood. The origin of this receptor is a woman aged 18-35 years in good health. This chain connects TRBV9 to TRBJ1-6; D uncertain. The CDR3 is CASSVGDGASYNSPLHF. CDR3 DNA sequence: TGTGCCAGCAGCGTAGGAGACGGCGCATCCTATAATTCACCCCTCCACTTT.